These T cell receptor beta chains were read from a single sample in a study of T cells in Graves' hyperthyroidism and ophthalmopathy. TCRdb itself ran the multiplex PCR reads through MiXCR, one entry per CDR3 protein. The table records over 350,000 distinct CDR3 sequences, roughly 14% of them present only once. Sequenced: blood. These receptors all stem from a man between 18 and 29 years old with Graves' ophthalmopathy. Each CDR3 is given with its conserved first and last residue. A D gene is named only where the DNA matches it firmly. The listing skips clone size in some rows; elsewhere it reads once, few, many or a size class.

v_call: TRBV5-1
clone_size: many
cdr3_length: 17
j_call: TRBJ2-2
d_call: -
cdr3_nt: TGCGCCAGCAGCTGGGGCGTGGGGGCGGCGAACACCGGGGAGCTGTTTTTT
cdr3_aa: CASSWGVGAANTGELFF

v_call: TRBV7-2
clone_size: -
cdr3_length: 15
j_call: TRBJ2-5
d_call: -
cdr3_nt: TGTGCCAGCACCCCCTTTGGCGGAATACAAGAGACCCAGTACTTC
cdr3_aa: CASTPFGGIQETQYF

v_call: TRBV4-1
clone_size: few
cdr3_length: 15
j_call: TRBJ2-7
d_call: -
cdr3_nt: TGCGCCAGCAGCCAAGATTGGCGGGCCTCCTACGAGCAGTACTTC
cdr3_aa: CASSQDWRASYEQYF

v_call: TRBV5-1
clone_size: -
cdr3_length: 14
j_call: TRBJ2-5
d_call: -
cdr3_nt: TGCGCCAGCAGCCCGGAGGGGGGGCGAGAGACCCAGTACTTC
cdr3_aa: CASSPEGGRETQYF

v_call: TRBV2
clone_size: many
cdr3_length: 12
j_call: TRBJ2-2
d_call: -
cdr3_nt: TGTGCCAGCAGTGATTGGGTCGGGGAGCTGTTTTTT
cdr3_aa: CASSDWVGELFF

v_call: TRBV6-1
clone_size: few
cdr3_length: 13
j_call: TRBJ1-6
d_call: -
cdr3_nt: TGTGCCAGCAGGGGACGGCTTTATTCACCCCTCCACTTT
cdr3_aa: CASRGRLYSPLHF

v_call: TRBV7-9
clone_size: many
cdr3_length: 13
j_call: TRBJ2-3
d_call: TRBD2
cdr3_nt: TGTGCCAGCAGTTCCTCGGGGGGGGATACGCAGTATTTT
cdr3_aa: CASSSSGGDTQYF

v_call: TRBV7-2
clone_size: many
cdr3_length: 16
j_call: TRBJ2-1
d_call: TRBD2
cdr3_nt: TGTGCCAGCAGCGCCTTACTAGCGGGGGGCACCAATGAGCAGTTCTTC
cdr3_aa: CASSALLAGGTNEQFF

v_call: TRBV2
clone_size: -
cdr3_length: 16
j_call: TRBJ1-5
d_call: -
cdr3_nt: TGTGCCAGCAGTTACTCAGGAGGGGGGGGCAATCAGCCCCAGCATTTT
cdr3_aa: CASSYSGGGGNQPQHF

v_call: TRBV7-9
clone_size: many
cdr3_length: 12
j_call: TRBJ1-2
d_call: -
cdr3_nt: TGTGCCAGCAGCCCGTCCTCTCATGGCTACACCTTC
cdr3_aa: CASSPSSHGYTF

v_call: TRBV6-5
clone_size: -
cdr3_length: 13
j_call: TRBJ1-5
d_call: -
cdr3_nt: TGTGCCAGCAGTTACGGGGGGCATCAGCCCCAGCATTTT
cdr3_aa: CASSYGGHQPQHF

v_call: TRBV7-2
clone_size: -
cdr3_length: 16
j_call: TRBJ2-1
d_call: TRBD2
cdr3_nt: TGTGCCAGCAGCTTTACTAGCGGGGGGGCGTGGAATGAGCAGTTCTTC
cdr3_aa: CASSFTSGGAWNEQFF

v_call: TRBV6-1
clone_size: many
cdr3_length: 14
j_call: TRBJ2-1
d_call: TRBD1
cdr3_nt: TGTGCCAGCAGTGGGACAGGGGTCCACAATGAGCAGTTCTTC
cdr3_aa: CASSGTGVHNEQFF

v_call: TRBV7-9
clone_size: many
cdr3_length: 13
j_call: TRBJ1-3
d_call: -
cdr3_nt: TGTGCCAGCAGCTATGGGACTCTGAACACCATATATTTT
cdr3_aa: CASSYGTLNTIYF

v_call: TRBV20-1
clone_size: few
cdr3_length: 17
j_call: TRBJ2-3
d_call: TRBD2
cdr3_nt: TGCAGTGCTAGAGCTCCCTCAGTTTGGAGCGGGAGGAGGTCGCAGTATTTT
cdr3_aa: CSARAPSVWSGRRSQYF

v_call: TRBV20-1
clone_size: once
cdr3_length: 13
j_call: TRBJ2-7
d_call: -
cdr3_nt: TGTGGTGCTAGAGATCAAGACACCTACGAGCAGTACTTC
cdr3_aa: CGARDQDTYEQYF

v_call: TRBV2
clone_size: many
cdr3_length: 13
j_call: TRBJ1-5
d_call: -
cdr3_nt: TGTGCCAGCAGTCAGTCAGGAGGTCAGCCCCAGCATTTT
cdr3_aa: CASSQSGGQPQHF

v_call: TRBV5-1
clone_size: -
cdr3_length: 16
j_call: TRBJ2-7
d_call: -
cdr3_nt: TGCGCCAGCAGCTGGAAGGAAGAAGGGGCAAGCTACGAGCAGTACTTC
cdr3_aa: CASSWKEEGASYEQYF

v_call: TRBV11-3
clone_size: many
cdr3_length: 16
j_call: TRBJ2-3
d_call: TRBD2
cdr3_nt: TGTGCCAGCGGTTCTGAGCGGGGGGGCCTCACAGATACGCAGTATTTT
cdr3_aa: CASGSERGGLTDTQYF

v_call: TRBV6-1
clone_size: many
cdr3_length: 14
j_call: TRBJ2-7
d_call: -
cdr3_nt: TGTGCCAGCAGTGGGGGAGCAGGGGCCTACGAGCAGTACTTC
cdr3_aa: CASSGGAGAYEQYF

v_call: TRBV20-1
clone_size: many
cdr3_length: 15
j_call: TRBJ2-7
d_call: TRBD2
cdr3_nt: TGCAGTGCTAGGCGGGAGACTAGCGGCTCCTACGAGCAGTACTTC
cdr3_aa: CSARRETSGSYEQYF

v_call: TRBV24-1
clone_size: few
cdr3_length: 15
j_call: TRBJ2-2
d_call: TRBD1
cdr3_nt: TGTGCCACCAGAGGACAGGGTCTGGACACCGGGGAGCTGTTTTTT
cdr3_aa: CATRGQGLDTGELFF

v_call: TRBV6-5
clone_size: -
cdr3_length: 16
j_call: TRBJ1-2
d_call: -
cdr3_nt: TGTGCCAGCAGTTACGTCGGGGACACCCGATTGGGAGGCTACACCTTC
cdr3_aa: CASSYVGDTRLGGYTF

v_call: TRBV2
clone_size: many
cdr3_length: 14
j_call: TRBJ2-1
d_call: TRBD1
cdr3_nt: TGTGCCAGCGGCATGGGACAGGGGTACAATGAGCAGTTCTTC
cdr3_aa: CASGMGQGYNEQFF

v_call: TRBV5-8
clone_size: -
cdr3_length: 14
j_call: TRBJ2-5
d_call: TRBD1
cdr3_nt: TGTGCCAGCAGCAGACAGGGGCCCTGGGAGACCCAGTACTTC
cdr3_aa: CASSRQGPWETQYF

v_call: TRBV6-2/TRBV6-3
clone_size: many
cdr3_length: 11
j_call: TRBJ2-2
d_call: -
cdr3_nt: TGTGCCAGCAGCAACACCGGGGAGCTGTTTTTT
cdr3_aa: CASSNTGELFF

v_call: TRBV6-1
clone_size: many
cdr3_length: 15
j_call: TRBJ1-1
d_call: -
cdr3_nt: TGTGCCAGCAGTCCGCCCATAGACAGACACACTGAAGCTTTCTTT
cdr3_aa: CASSPPIDRHTEAFF

v_call: TRBV18
clone_size: few
cdr3_length: 16
j_call: TRBJ1-1
d_call: -
cdr3_nt: TGTGCCAGCTCACCCCGCTCCGTACAGGAGAACACTGAAGCTTTCTTT
cdr3_aa: CASSPRSVQENTEAFF

v_call: TRBV6-1
clone_size: few
cdr3_length: 15
j_call: TRBJ2-6
d_call: -
cdr3_nt: TGTGCCAGCCACCCTATACCCTCTGGGGCCAACGTCCTGACTTTC
cdr3_aa: CASHPIPSGANVLTF

v_call: TRBV20-1
clone_size: many
cdr3_length: 12
j_call: TRBJ2-5
d_call: -
cdr3_nt: TGCAGTTTGTTGACTAGTTCCGAGACCCAGTACTTC
cdr3_aa: CSLLTSSETQYF

v_call: TRBV20-1
clone_size: many
cdr3_length: 13
j_call: TRBJ1-4
d_call: TRBD1
cdr3_nt: TGCAGTGCTAGTTCGGGACAGTACGAAAAACTGTTTTTT
cdr3_aa: CSASSGQYEKLFF

v_call: TRBV4-1
clone_size: many
cdr3_length: 17
j_call: TRBJ1-3
d_call: -
cdr3_nt: TGCGCCAGCAGCCAAGAGTGGGCCGGGACGGAAGGAAACACCATATATTTT
cdr3_aa: CASSQEWAGTEGNTIYF

v_call: TRBV7-3
clone_size: many
cdr3_length: 13
j_call: TRBJ2-1
d_call: TRBD2
cdr3_nt: TGTGCCAGCAGCTTCCTCCGGGAGGATGAGCAGTTCTTC
cdr3_aa: CASSFLREDEQFF

v_call: TRBV7-9
clone_size: many
cdr3_length: 16
j_call: TRBJ2-3
d_call: TRBD1
cdr3_nt: TGTGCCAGCAGCGTAGACAGGGGGCCCCCATCAGATACGCAGTATTTT
cdr3_aa: CASSVDRGPPSDTQYF

v_call: TRBV7-6
clone_size: few
cdr3_length: 14
j_call: TRBJ2-1
d_call: -
cdr3_nt: TGTGCCAGCAGCTTAATGGAGGGGGCGGTTGAGCAGTTCTTC
cdr3_aa: CASSLMEGAVEQFF

v_call: TRBV3-1
clone_size: many
cdr3_length: 11
j_call: TRBJ2-7
d_call: -
cdr3_nt: TGTGCCAGCAGCCAAGAGGCCGAGCAGTACTTC
cdr3_aa: CASSQEAEQYF

v_call: TRBV7-3
clone_size: many
cdr3_length: 16
j_call: TRBJ2-3
d_call: TRBD2
cdr3_nt: TGTGCCAGCAGCTCCGGGACTAGCGGGATCACAGATACGCAGTATTTT
cdr3_aa: CASSSGTSGITDTQYF

v_call: TRBV2
clone_size: many
cdr3_length: 14
j_call: TRBJ2-3
d_call: -
cdr3_nt: TGTGCCAGCGGGCAGGGGCCACCCACAGATACGCAGTATTTT
cdr3_aa: CASGQGPPTDTQYF

v_call: TRBV3-1
clone_size: many
cdr3_length: 16
j_call: TRBJ2-3
d_call: -
cdr3_nt: TGTGCCAGCAGCCAAGATTTTACAGTTAGCACAGATACGCAGTATTTT
cdr3_aa: CASSQDFTVSTDTQYF

v_call: TRBV10-3
clone_size: -
cdr3_length: 14
j_call: TRBJ2-7
d_call: TRBD1
cdr3_nt: TGTGCCATCAGTGAGTCAGCCAGGGGGTACGAGCAGTACTTC
cdr3_aa: CAISESARGYEQYF

v_call: TRBV14
clone_size: many
cdr3_length: 17
j_call: TRBJ2-1
d_call: TRBD2
cdr3_nt: TGTGCCAGCAGCCATCCGGGACTAGTGCTCTCCTACAATGAGCAGTTCTTC
cdr3_aa: CASSHPGLVLSYNEQFF

v_call: TRBV4-1
clone_size: -
cdr3_length: 16
j_call: TRBJ2-7
d_call: TRBD2
cdr3_nt: TGCGCCAGCAGCCAAGGTTATCAGCGGGGGGCCTACGAGCAGTACTTC
cdr3_aa: CASSQGYQRGAYEQYF

v_call: TRBV20-1
clone_size: many
cdr3_length: 16
j_call: TRBJ2-7
d_call: -
cdr3_nt: TGCAGTGCGCAGAGTGGCCTCGGGGGGCGCCCCTACGAGCAGTACTTC
cdr3_aa: CSAQSGLGGRPYEQYF